Below, 18 T cell receptor beta chains from the same sample are listed, as sequenced in a study of blood T cell repertoires in COVID-19. Only in-frame clones appear in the TCRdb table, and some are missing; sequencing was by immunoSEQ multiplex PCR. The sample consists of a few hundred thousand clones, 86% of them appearing once. Specimen: peripheral blood. These receptors were collected from a woman between 45 and 65 years old with COVID-19, enrolled during active disease.

CDR3 sequence reads: CASSQYSGTGDTEAFF. In nucleotides, the CDR3 is TGTGCCAGCAGCCAATATTCGGGGACAGGGGACACTGAAGCTTTCTTT. The genes are TRBV14 and TRBJ1-1, with 10 bases aligning to TRBD1. Trimming cost V 2 bases and J 3 bases; bases outside gene matches: 6. CDR1 and CDR2 from the germline V gene are SGHDN and FVKESK. The CDR3 is made up of 16 amino acids.

The V call is TRBV11-1, the J call TRBJ2-1, with D perhaps matching TRBD1 (6 bases). Trimming pared 7 bases from V and 4 bases from J, leaving 11 bases between. The germline gives CDR1 SGHAT, CDR2 FQDESV (reference sequence). The CDR3 covers 13 residues. In DNA, the CDR3 is TGTGCCAGCACCCTAGGGGGATACAATGAGCAGTTCTTC. Translation gives CASTLGGYNEQFF.

This chain joins TRBV6-4 and TRBJ2-2; the D gene is possibly TRBD2 (6 bases). V shed 1 base and J shed 4 bases, with 7 bases lying between them. CDR3 length: 14 residues. The V gene's germline CDR1 is MRHNA and CDR2 SNTAGT. The CDR3 coding sequence is TGTGCCAGCAGTGACTGGCGGGGCACCGGGGAGCTGTTTTTT. This translates into CASSDWRGTGELFF.

The chain combines TRBV3-1 (or the pseudogene TRBV3-2) with TRBJ1-2, with TRBD1 as a possible D gene (6 bases). V gave up 0 bases and J gave up 8 bases, with 13 bases separating them. Germline values: CDR1 LGHDT, CDR2 YNNKEL (reference sequence). The CDR3 is made up of 14 amino acids. The CDR3 bases are TGTGCCAGCAGCCAAGATACAGGGTTCCGAGGCTACACCTTC. This codes for CASSQDTGFRGYTF.

The gene calls are TRBV14 and TRBJ2-7, with 11 nucleotides matching TRBD1. CDR3 length equals 15 residues. Looked up from germline, CDR1 is SGHDN and CDR2 is FVKESK. The V segment lost 0 bases and the J segment 2 bases; nucleotides outside the gene matches: 0. The CDR3 bases are TGTGCCAGCAGCCAAGAGGACAGGGGGCCCTACGAGCAGTACGTC. It codes for CASSQEDRGPYEQYV.

This chain uses TRBV10-3 with TRBJ2-1; 13 bases fit TRBD2. The CDR3 runs to 17 residues. Germline lookup yields CDR1 ENHRY and CDR2 SYGVKD. The junction had 5 bases not matched to a gene; V was cut back by 6 bases and J by 0 bases. CDR3 coding DNA: TGTGCCATCAGGGGGACTAGCGGGGTGTTCTCCTACAATGAGCAGTTCTTC. Translated, it gives CAIRGTSGVFSYNEQFF.

In this sample, this clone turned up once. The V call is TRBV5-6, the J call TRBJ1-5; the D is unclear. V lost 4 bases and J lost 4, with 15 bases in between. The CDR3 covers 15 residues. The germline gives CDR1 SGHDT, CDR2 YYEEEE. The CDR3 region has the DNA TGTGCCAGCAGCCTAAACCCCCAGACAAATCAGCCCCAGCATTTT. This encodes CASSLNPQTNQPQHF.

The chain uses TRBV19 and TRBJ2-7; weak D call: TRBD1 (6 bases). Germline CDR1 reads LNHDA; CDR2 reads SQIVND (reference sequence). V was clipped by 5 bases and J by 6 bases, with 14 bases between them. This CDR3 is built from 13 residues. The CDR3: CASSGQPKGEQYF. In DNA form, the CDR3 reads TGTGCCAGTAGTGGACAGCCTAAGGGCGAGCAGTACTTC.

The rearrangement joins TRBV4-1 to TRBJ2-2; D is undetermined. V was pared by 0 bases and J by 4 bases, with 9 bases between. Germline V gene sequence: CDR1 MGHRA, CDR2 YSYEKL. The CDR3 has 15 residues. The CDR3 nucleotides are TGCGCCAGCAGCCAAGATGGGCAGTTCACCGGGGAGCTGTTTTTT. Amino acid sequence: CASSQDGQFTGELFF.

The rearrangement joins TRBV24-1 to TRBJ2-1; TRBD1 aligns across 7 bases. Looked up from germline, CDR1 is KGHDR and CDR2 is SFDVKD. CDR3 length equals 15 residues. V lost 3 bases to trimming and J lost 2 bases; unmatched junction nucleotides: 3. CDR3 sequence (DNA): TGTGCCACCAGTGATCCGGGACAGCCCTACAATGAGCAGTTCTTC. Amino acid sequence: CATSDPGQPYNEQFF.

V gene TRBV24-1 combines with J gene TRBJ2-1; 13 positions agree with TRBD2. Trimming cost V 4 bases and J 4 bases; bases outside gene matches: 3. Germline V gives CDR1 KGHDR, CDR2 SFDVKD. The CDR3 spans 16 residues. CDR3 nucleotide sequence: TGTGCCACCAGTGAGGGACTAGCGGGGCTATACAATGAGCAGTTCTTC. It specifies CATSEGLAGLYNEQFF.

This sequence joins TRBV21-1 and TRBJ1-1; TRBD1, the D gene given by the table, was not confirmed from the DNA. TRBV21-1 is described as a pseudogene. CDR3 length equals 14 residues. CDR3 in amino acids: CASSKEEQGLVAFF. The CDR3 DNA reads as TGTGCCAGCAGCAAAGAGGAACAGGGGTTAGTAGCTTTCTTT.

In its sample, this clone was seen once. This rearrangement joins TRBV27 to TRBJ1-1; maybe TRBD1 (6 bases). Germline-derived CDR1 and CDR2 are MNHEY and SMNVEV (reference sequence). The CDR3 has 15 residues. V lost 3 bases and J lost 2, with 13 bases in between. The CDR3 spells CASSFQGLSNTEAFF. The DNA of the CDR3 is TGTGCCAGCAGTTTTCAGGGGCTTAGTAACACTGAAGCTTTCTTT.

This clone showed up just once. The CDR3 DNA is TGTGCCAGCAGCTTATCAGGGGGGAAGTCACCCCTCCACTTT. Residues: CASSLSGGKSPLHF. The gene calls are TRBV7-3 and TRBJ1-6, with 7 bases fitting TRBD1. Germline CDR1 and CDR2: SGHTA and FQGTGA. The ends lost 2 bases at V and 10 bases at J; junction bases unmatched: 5. The CDR3 runs 14 residues.

This clone was picked up a small number of times. The rearrangement uses TRBV27 and TRBJ1-5, with 9 bases lining up with TRBD1. Germline CDR1 is MNHEY and CDR2 is SMNVEV (reference sequence). This CDR3 contains 14 residues. Trimming removed 6 bases from V and 7 bases from J; junction bases left unmatched: 7. For the CDR3, the DNA is TGTGCCAGCAGACATGGGACAGGGCACCAGCCCCAGCATTTT. Its protein is CASRHGTGHQPQHF.

V gene TRBV19 combines with J gene TRBJ2-5; D is possibly TRBD2 (6 bases). The CDR3 consists of 12 residues. V lost 5 bases, J lost 3 bases, and 7 bases lay in between. From germline, CDR1 is LNHDA and CDR2 SQIVND (reference sequence). This CDR3 is CASSQREETQYF. In nucleotides, the CDR3 is TGTGCCAGTAGTCAGCGGGAAGAGACCCAGTACTTC. The full variable domain, rest sourced from reference TRBV19 and TRBJ2-5, is DGGITQSPKYLFRKEGQNVTLSCEQNLNHDAMYWYRQDPGQGLRLIYYSQIVNDFQKGDIAEGYSVSREKKESFPLTVTSAQKNPTAFYLCASSQREETQYFGPGTRLLVL.

The chain employs TRBV28 and TRBJ1-1; 8 bases align to TRBD1. Germline V lookup: CDR1 MDHEN, CDR2 SYDVKM. With V trimmed by 7 bases and J by 2 bases, 9 bases remained unmatched. CDR3 size: 15 residues. The CDR3 spells CASTTGGSTNTEAFF. The CDR3 bases are TGTGCCAGCACCACAGGGGGGAGTACAAACACTGAAGCTTTCTTT.

The chain joins TRBV7-3 to TRBJ2-5; 8 nucleotides agree with TRBD2. The V gene end was trimmed by 5 bases and the J gene end by 5 bases; junction bases not matched to a gene: 7. Germline CDR1 SGHTA, CDR2 FQGTGA. CDR3 length equals 14 residues. CDR3 in amino acids: CASSPRGGWETQYF. Here the CDR3 DNA reads TGTGCCAGCAGCCCCCGGGGGGGATGGGAGACCCAGTACTTC.